The sample holds one count of the clone carrying this T cell receptor (beta chain). Its antigen is not known. These data originate in a study of T cell responses to AZD1222 COVID-19 vaccine. Study observations and caveats: Along spike, vaccine-associated CD4 TCRs were found throughout, with dominance at 160-218 and 743-854.

Generated by immunoSEQ multiplex PCR, the TCRdb table keeps only in-frame clones and is missing some. The sample has about 99,000 clones; 91% are singletons. Germline loops: CDR1 LGHDT, CDR2 YNNKEL (reference sequence). J lost 10 bases, V lost 4 bases, and 9 bases had no gene match. This CDR3 is built from 14 residues. The source material was peripheral blood, sampled 28 days after the second AZD1222 dose. This clonotype was sampled from an adult who received the AZD1222 COVID-19 vaccine. The chain carries TRBV3-1 (or the pseudogene TRBV3-2) and TRBJ2-1; 8 bases agree with TRBD2. The CDR3 nucleotides read TGTGCCAGCAGCCTTAGCGGGACGCTACCCGAGCAGTTCTTC. Translating it yields CASSLSGTLPEQFF.